This is a list of T cell receptor beta chains from one sample in a study of blood T cells in healthy people across ages. In TCRdb, the 5' RACE reads were re-called with MiXCR into one record per CDR3 protein. This sample has roughly 640,000 distinct CDR3 sequences, with less than 35% found just once. The sequencing input was blood. The origin of the receptors is a woman older than 75 in good health. Both conserved end residues are part of each CDR3. D genes are given only for firm matches. Part of the rows lack a size; the others show once, few, many or a class for expanded clones.

NA	TRBJ2-5	NA	TRBV7-2	CASSSAGRRYEQYF	TGTGCCAGCAGCTCGGCGGGGAGGCGGTATGAGCAGTACTTC
TRBD1	TRBJ1-6	many	TRBV6-6	CAASLGQGAYNSPLHF	TGTGCCGCCAGCTTAGGGCAGGGGGCTTATAATTCACCCCTCCACTTT
NA	TRBJ2-3	NA	TRBV6-5	CASSYRRPTDTQYF	TGTGCCAGCAGTTACCGACGCCCCACAGATACGCAGTATTTT
NA	TRBJ2-2	NA	TRBV7-3	CASSKGADGELFF	TGTGCCAGCTCAAAGGGAGCCGACGGGGAGCTGTTTTTT
TRBD1	TRBJ2-7	NA	TRBV2	CASRSGQGREQYF	TGTGCCAGCAGGTCCGGACAGGGTCGAGAGCAGTACTTC
TRBD1	TRBJ2-7	NA	TRBV20-1	CSAKGTGQGPLEQYF	TGCAGTGCTAAGGGGACGGGACAGGGGCCTCTCGAGCAGTACTTC
NA	TRBJ1-6	NA	TRBV28	CASSLTFRSSPLHF	TGTGCCAGCAGTCTGACTTTCCGGAGCTCACCCCTCCACTTT
TRBD1	TRBJ1-3	few	TRBV6-1	CASRRDRGLSGNTIYF	TGTGCCAGCAGGCGGGACAGGGGCCTCTCTGGAAACACCATATATTTT
NA	TRBJ1-2	many	TRBV3-1	CASSQEGAHGYTF	TGTGCCAGCAGCCAAGAAGGGGCGCATGGCTACACCTTC
NA	TRBJ2-1	few	TRBV24-1	CATSDSQGHEQFF	TGTGCCACCAGTGATTCCCAGGGCCATGAGCAGTTCTTC
NA	TRBJ1-1	few	TRBV7-2	CASSLVILAEAFF	TGTGCCAGCAGCTTAGTAATTTTGGCTGAAGCTTTCTTT
NA	TRBJ2-1	NA	TRBV7-2	CASSFIRYNEQFF	TGTGCCAGCAGCTTCATTAGATACAATGAGCAGTTCTTC
NA	TRBJ2-1	many	TRBV7-9	CASSFGDSRIEQFF	TGTGCCAGCAGCTTTGGGGACTCCCGCATAGAGCAGTTCTTC
TRBD2	TRBJ2-1	NA	TRBV29-1	CSARLQRGSYNEQFF	TGCAGCGCCAGACTTCAGCGGGGGTCCTACAATGAGCAGTTCTTC